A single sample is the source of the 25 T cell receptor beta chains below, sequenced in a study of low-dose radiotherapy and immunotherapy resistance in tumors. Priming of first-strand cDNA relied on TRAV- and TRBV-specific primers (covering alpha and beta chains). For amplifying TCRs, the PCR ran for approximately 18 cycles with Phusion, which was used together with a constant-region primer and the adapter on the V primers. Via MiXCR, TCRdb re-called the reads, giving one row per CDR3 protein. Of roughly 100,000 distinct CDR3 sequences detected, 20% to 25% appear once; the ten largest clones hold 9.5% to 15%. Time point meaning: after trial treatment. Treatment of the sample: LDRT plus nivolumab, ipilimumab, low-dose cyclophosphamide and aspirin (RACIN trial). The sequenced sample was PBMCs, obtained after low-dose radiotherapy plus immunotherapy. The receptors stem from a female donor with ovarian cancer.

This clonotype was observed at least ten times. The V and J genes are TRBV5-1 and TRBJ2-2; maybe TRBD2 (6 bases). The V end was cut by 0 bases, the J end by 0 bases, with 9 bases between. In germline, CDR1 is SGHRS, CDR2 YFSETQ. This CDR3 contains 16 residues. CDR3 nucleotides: TGCGCCAGCAGCTTGGTCGGGACTGCGAACACCGGGGAGCTGTTTTTT. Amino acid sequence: CASSLVGTANTGELFF. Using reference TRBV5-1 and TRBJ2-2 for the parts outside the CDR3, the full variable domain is KAGVTQTPRYLIKTRGQQVTLSCSPISGHRSVSWYQQTPGQGLQFLFEYFSETQRNKGNFPGRFSGRQFSNSRSEMNVSTLELGDSALYLCASSLVGTANTGELFFGEGSRLTVL.

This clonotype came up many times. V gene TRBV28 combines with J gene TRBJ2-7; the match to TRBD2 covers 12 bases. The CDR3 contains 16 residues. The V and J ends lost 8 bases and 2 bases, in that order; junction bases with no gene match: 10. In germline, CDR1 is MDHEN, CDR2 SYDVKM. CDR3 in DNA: TGTGCCAGCGGCTCCCTGACTAGCGGGGGTGCCTACGAGCAGTACTTC. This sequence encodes CASGSLTSGGAYEQYF.

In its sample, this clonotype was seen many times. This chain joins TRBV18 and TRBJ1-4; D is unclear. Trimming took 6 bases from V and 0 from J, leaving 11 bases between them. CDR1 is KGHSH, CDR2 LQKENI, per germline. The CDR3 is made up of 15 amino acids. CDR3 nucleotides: TGTGCCAGCTCGGGCCCTGATGCAACTAATGAAAAACTGTTTTTT. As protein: CASSGPDATNEKLFF.

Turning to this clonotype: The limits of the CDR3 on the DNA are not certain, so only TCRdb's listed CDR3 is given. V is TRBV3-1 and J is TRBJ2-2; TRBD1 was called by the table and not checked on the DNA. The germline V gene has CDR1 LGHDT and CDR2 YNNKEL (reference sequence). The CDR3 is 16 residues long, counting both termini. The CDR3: CASSQETFFAGELFFF.

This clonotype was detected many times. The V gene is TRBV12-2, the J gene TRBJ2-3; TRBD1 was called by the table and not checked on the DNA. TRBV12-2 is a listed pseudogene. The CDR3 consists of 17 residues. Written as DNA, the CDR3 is TGTGCAAGTCGCCCCTACTCCGGGACAGGGAGCACAGATACGCAGTATTTT. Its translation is CASRPYSGTGSTDTQYF.

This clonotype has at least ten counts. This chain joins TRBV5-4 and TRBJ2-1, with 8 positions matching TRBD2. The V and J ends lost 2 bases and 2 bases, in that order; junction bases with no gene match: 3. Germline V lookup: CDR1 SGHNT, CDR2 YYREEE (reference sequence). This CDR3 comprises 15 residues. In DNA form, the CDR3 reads TGTGCCAGCAGCTTCAAGCGGGGGACCTACAATGAGCAGTTCTTC. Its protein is CASSFKRGTYNEQFF.

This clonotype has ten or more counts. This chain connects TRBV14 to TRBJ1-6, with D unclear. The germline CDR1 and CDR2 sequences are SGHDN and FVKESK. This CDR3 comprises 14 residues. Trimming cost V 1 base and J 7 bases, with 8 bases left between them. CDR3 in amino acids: CASSQAGKNSPLHF. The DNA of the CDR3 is TGTGCCAGCAGCCAAGCCGGGAAGAATTCACCCCTCCACTTT.

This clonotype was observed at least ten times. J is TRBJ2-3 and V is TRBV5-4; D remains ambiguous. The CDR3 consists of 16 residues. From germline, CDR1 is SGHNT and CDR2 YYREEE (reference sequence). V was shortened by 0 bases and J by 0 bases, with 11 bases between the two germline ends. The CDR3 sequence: CASSLGLVTSTDTQYF. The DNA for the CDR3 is TGTGCCAGCAGCTTGGGGCTAGTGACTAGCACAGATACGCAGTATTTT.

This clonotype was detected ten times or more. The CDR3: CASSRGQTQYF. The CDR3 DNA reads as TGTGCCAGCAGTAGGGGGCAGACCCAGTACTTC. The chain carries TRBV27 and TRBJ2-5, with 7 bases that match TRBD1. The germline V gene has CDR1 MNHEY and CDR2 SMNVEV (reference sequence). J lost 6 bases, V lost 5 bases, and 0 bases had no gene match. CDR3 length: 11 residues.

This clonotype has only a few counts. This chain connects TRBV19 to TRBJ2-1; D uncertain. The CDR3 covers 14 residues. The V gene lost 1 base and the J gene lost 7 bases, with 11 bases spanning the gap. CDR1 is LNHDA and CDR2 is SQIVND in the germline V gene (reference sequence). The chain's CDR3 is CASSIVVLGNEQFF. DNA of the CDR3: TGTGCCAGTAGTATAGTTGTGCTGGGGAATGAGCAGTTCTTC. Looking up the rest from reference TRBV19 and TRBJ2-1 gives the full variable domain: DGGITQSPKYLFRKEGQNVTLSCEQNLNHDAMYWYRQDPGQGLRLIYYSQIVNDFQKGDIAEGYSVSREKKESFPLTVTSAQKNPTAFYLCASSIVVLGNEQFFGPGTRLTVL.

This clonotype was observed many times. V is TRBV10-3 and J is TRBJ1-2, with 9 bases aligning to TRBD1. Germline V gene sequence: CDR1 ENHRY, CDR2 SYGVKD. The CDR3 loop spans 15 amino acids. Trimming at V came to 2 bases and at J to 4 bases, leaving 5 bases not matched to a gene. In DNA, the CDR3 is TGTGCCATCAGTGAGAGGGGACAGGGAGGCTATGGCTACACCTTC. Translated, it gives CAISERGQGGYGYTF.

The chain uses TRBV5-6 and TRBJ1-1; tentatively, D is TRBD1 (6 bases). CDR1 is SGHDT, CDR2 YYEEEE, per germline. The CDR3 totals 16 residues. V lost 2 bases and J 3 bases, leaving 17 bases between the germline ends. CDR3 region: CASSFFATGGDTEAFF. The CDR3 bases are TGTGCCAGCAGCTTCTTCGCGACAGGTGGGGACACTGAAGCTTTCTTT.

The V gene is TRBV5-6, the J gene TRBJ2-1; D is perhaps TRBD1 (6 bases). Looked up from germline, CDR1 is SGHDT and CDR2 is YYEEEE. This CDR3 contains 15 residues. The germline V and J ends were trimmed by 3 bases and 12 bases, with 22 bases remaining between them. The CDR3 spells CASSSTGRRNYTQFF. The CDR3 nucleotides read TGTGCCAGCAGCTCTACAGGGCGCCGAAATTATACGCAGTTCTTC.

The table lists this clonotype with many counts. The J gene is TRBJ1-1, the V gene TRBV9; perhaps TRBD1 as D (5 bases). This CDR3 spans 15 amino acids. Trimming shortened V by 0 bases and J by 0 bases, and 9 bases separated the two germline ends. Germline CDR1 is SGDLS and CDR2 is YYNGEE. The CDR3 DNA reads TGTGCCAGCAGCGTAGGACAGATCATGAACACTGAAGCTTTCTTT. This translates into CASSVGQIMNTEAFF.

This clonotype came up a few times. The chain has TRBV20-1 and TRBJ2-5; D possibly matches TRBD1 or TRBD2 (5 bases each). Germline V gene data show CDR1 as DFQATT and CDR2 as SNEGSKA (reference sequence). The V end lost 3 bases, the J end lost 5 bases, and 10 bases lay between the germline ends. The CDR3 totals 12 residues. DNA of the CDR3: TGCAGTGCTAGCGCAGGGACGGAGACCCAGTACTTC. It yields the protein CSASAGTETQYF.

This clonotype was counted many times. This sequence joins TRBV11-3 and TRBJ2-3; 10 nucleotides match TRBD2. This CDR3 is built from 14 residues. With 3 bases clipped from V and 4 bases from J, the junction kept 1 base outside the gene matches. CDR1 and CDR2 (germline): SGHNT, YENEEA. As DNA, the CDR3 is TGTGCCAGCAGCTTGGGACTAGCGTCAGATACGCAGTATTTT. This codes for CASSLGLASDTQYF.

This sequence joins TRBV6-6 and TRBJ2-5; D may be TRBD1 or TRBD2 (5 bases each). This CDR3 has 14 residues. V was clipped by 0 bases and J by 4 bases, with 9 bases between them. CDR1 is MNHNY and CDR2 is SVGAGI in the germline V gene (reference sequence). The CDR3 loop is CASSYSGEGETQYF. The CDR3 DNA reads TGTGCCAGCAGTTACTCGGGGGAAGGAGAGACCCAGTACTTC.

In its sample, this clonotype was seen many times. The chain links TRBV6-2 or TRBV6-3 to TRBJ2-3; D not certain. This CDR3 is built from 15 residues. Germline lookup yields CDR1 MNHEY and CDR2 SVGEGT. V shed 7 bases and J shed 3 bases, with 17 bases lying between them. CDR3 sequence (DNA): TGTGCCAGCACGGACGCCTCCCTTTGGACAGATACGCAGTATTTT. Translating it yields CASTDASLWTDTQYF.

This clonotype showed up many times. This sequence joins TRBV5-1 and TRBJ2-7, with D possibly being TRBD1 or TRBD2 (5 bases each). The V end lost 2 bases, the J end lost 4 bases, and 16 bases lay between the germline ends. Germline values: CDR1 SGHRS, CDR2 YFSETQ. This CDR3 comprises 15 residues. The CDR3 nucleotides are TGCGCCAGCAGCTTCTCGGGGCTGCCTGGTTACGAGCAGTACTTC. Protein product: CASSFSGLPGYEQYF. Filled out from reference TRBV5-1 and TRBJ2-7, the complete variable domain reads KAGVTQTPRYLIKTRGQQVTLSCSPISGHRSVSWYQQTPGQGLQFLFEYFSETQRNKGNFPGRFSGRQFSNSRSEMNVSTLELGDSALYLCASSFSGLPGYEQYFGPGTRLTVT.

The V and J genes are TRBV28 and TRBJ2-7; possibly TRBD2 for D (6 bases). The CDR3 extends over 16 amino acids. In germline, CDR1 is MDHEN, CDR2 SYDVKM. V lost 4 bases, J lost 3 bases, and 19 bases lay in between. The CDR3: CASSSSLATPSYEQYF. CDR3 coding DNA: TGTGCCAGCAGTTCATCACTAGCAACTCCGAGCTACGAGCAGTACTTC. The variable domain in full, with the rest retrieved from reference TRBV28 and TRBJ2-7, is DVKVTQSSRYLVKRTGEKVFLECVQDMDHENMFWYRQDPGLGLRLIYFSYDVKMKEKGDIPEGYSVSREKKERFSLILESASTNQTSMYLCASSSSLATPSYEQYFGPGTRLTVT.

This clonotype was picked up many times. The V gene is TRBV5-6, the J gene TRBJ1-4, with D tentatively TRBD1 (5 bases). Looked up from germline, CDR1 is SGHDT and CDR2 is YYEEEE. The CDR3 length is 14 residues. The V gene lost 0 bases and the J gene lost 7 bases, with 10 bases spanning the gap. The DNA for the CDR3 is TGTGCCAGCAGCTTGGAGCAGGGATCTGAAAAACTGTTTTTT. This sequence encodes CASSLEQGSEKLFF.

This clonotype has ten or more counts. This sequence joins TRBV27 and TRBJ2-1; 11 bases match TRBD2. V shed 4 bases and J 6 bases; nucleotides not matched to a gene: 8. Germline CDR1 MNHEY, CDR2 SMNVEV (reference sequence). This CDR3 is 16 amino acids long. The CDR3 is CASSSLSGGVANEQFF. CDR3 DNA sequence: TGTGCCAGCAGTTCCCTTAGCGGGGGGGTCGCCAATGAGCAGTTCTTC.

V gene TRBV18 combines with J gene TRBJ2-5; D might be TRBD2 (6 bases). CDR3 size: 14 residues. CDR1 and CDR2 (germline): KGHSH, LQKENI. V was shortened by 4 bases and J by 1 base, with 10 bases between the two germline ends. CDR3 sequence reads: CASSRGTGQETQYF. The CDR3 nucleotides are TGTGCCAGCTCACGCGGGACGGGCCAAGAGACCCAGTACTTC.

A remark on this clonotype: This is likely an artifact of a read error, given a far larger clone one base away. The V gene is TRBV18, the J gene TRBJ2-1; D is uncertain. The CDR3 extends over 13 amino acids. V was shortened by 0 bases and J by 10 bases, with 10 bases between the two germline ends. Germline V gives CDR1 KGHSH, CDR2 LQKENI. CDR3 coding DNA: TGTGCCAGCTCACCACCGGCGGCGTCCGAGCAGTTCTTC. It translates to CASSPPAASEQFF.

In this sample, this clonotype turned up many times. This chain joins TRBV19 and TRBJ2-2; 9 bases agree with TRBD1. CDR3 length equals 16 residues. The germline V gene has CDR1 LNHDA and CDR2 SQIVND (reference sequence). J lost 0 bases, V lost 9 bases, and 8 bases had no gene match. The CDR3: CASKRGTGSNTGELFF. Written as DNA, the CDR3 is TGTGCCAGCAAGAGAGGGACAGGGTCGAACACCGGGGAGCTGTTTTTT.